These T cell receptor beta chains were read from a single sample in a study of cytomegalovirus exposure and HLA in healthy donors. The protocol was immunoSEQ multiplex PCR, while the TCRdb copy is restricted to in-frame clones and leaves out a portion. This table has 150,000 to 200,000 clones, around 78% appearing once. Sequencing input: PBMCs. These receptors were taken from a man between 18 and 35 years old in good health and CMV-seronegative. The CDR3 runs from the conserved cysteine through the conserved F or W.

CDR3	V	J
CASSVDLSRYGNTIYF	TRBV9	TRBJ1-3
CASSRSGGVDTQYF	TRBV5-1	TRBJ2-3
CAWRSSGLSTDTQYF	TRBV30	TRBJ2-3
CAWSVRLAGLSYEQYF	TRBV30	TRBJ2-7
CASSPGPQGTEAFF	TRBV7-3	TRBJ1-1
CASSDIAYEQYF	TRBV25-1	TRBJ2-7
CASSEGVYEQYF	TRBV2	TRBJ2-7
CAWSVPSGRPQSSYEQYF	TRBV30	NA
CASMANTEAFF	TRBV6-5	TRBJ1-1
CASSLAFGGSYEQYF	TRBV7-2	TRBJ2-7
CASSSLSGSSGDYGYTF	TRBV28	TRBJ1-2
CASSVAGTEQNTQYF	TRBV9	TRBJ2-3
CASSRFNLAGGDNEQFF	TRBV7-2	TRBJ2-1
CASSYRTGAYEQYF	TRBV5-6	TRBJ2-7
CASSGMLSGVGYTF	TRBV28	TRBJ1-2
CASSGSGQIGGELFF	TRBV28	TRBJ2-2
CASSVMTGREAFF	TRBV9	TRBJ1-1
CASDEGVDSPLHF	TRBV11-3	TRBJ1-6
CASSDQHRGPGELFF	TRBV2	TRBJ2-2
CASSLANRGGYGYTF	TRBV7-8	TRBJ1-2
CASSLAPTGGYEQYF	TRBV7-9	TRBJ2-7
CASSSGLAGGFKQYF	TRBV27	TRBJ2-7
CASRHELSTDTQYF	TRBV28	TRBJ2-3
CASRDRGPNEKLFF	TRBV28	TRBJ1-4
CSSSLSGSNTGELFF	TRBV7-9	TRBJ2-2
CASSFSGNQPQHF	TRBV7-2	TRBJ1-5
CASSWGFRGIEAFF	TRBV5-6	TRBJ1-1
CASSLGNRETEAFF	TRBV5-1	TRBJ1-1
CASSPRGGASTDTQYF	TRBV7-2	TRBJ2-3
CASSSGLAGGSYEQYF	TRBV6-6	TRBJ2-7
CASSAGLGNTIYF	TRBV2	TRBJ1-3
CATDQGDTIYF	TRBV10-3	TRBJ1-3
CASSFGGAYEQYF	TRBV7-2	TRBJ2-7
CASSPNPRGREGGYEQYF	TRBV2	TRBJ2-7
CASSLTGGSSYNEQFF	TRBV7-3	TRBJ2-1
CASSPGHLIEQYF	TRBV7-3	TRBJ2-7
CASSTSPGQGPPNYGYTF	TRBV5-1	TRBJ1-2
CASSLGGGSSSNAYEQYF	TRBV5-4	TRBJ2-7
CASSLSSREQFF	TRBV7-9	TRBJ2-1
CASRPQALAALQETQYF	TRBV28	TRBJ2-5
CASSFGSSGNTIYF	TRBV28	TRBJ1-3
CASSYSQESDTQYF	TRBV6-5	TRBJ2-3
CASSPRASLPNYGYTF	TRBV5-4	TRBJ1-2
CASSLTGGDQPQHF	TRBV18	TRBJ1-5
CASSVTVTAKNIQYF	TRBV5-1	TRBJ2-4
CASSLGTGKNIQYF	TRBV27	TRBJ2-4
CASGPLTGTANYGYTF	TRBV5-1	TRBJ1-2
CASIRSSYEQYF	TRBV2	TRBJ2-7
CASSLAATRTDTQYF	TRBV7-2	TRBJ2-3
CASSVELAGMGSYNEQFF	TRBV9	TRBJ2-1
CSVEFRRTTSSYEQYF	TRBV29-1	TRBJ2-7
CASSRNLNTEAFF	TRBV7-9	TRBJ1-1
CASSLGGLGAGETQYF	TRBV28	TRBJ2-5
CASSQFRWAMNTEAFF	TRBV23-1	TRBJ1-1